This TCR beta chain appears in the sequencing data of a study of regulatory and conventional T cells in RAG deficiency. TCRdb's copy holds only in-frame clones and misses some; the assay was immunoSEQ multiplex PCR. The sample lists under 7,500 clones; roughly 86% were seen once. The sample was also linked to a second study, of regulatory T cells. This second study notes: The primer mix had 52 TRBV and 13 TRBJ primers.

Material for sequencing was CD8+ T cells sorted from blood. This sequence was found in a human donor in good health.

CDR3 coding DNA: TGTGCCAGCAGTGCACTAGCGGGGGTCACAGATACGCAGTATTTT. This codes for CASSALAGVTDTQYF. The rearrangement joins TRBV6-1 to TRBJ2-3; 11 bases agree with TRBD2. J lost 2 bases, V lost 4 bases, and 2 bases had no gene match. The germline V gene has CDR1 MNHNS and CDR2 SASEGT. This CDR3 is built from 15 residues.